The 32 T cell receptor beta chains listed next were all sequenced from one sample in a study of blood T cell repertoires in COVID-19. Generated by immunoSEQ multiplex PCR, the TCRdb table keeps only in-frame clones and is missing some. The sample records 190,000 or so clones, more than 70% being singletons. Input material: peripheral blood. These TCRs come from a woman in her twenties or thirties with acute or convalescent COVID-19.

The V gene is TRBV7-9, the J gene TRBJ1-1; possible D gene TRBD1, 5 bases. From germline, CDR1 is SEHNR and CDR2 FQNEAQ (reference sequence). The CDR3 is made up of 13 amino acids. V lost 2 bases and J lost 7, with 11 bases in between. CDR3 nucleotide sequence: TGTGCCAGCAGCTTAAAGGAGGGGAGTGAAGCTTTCTTT. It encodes CASSLKEGSEAFF.

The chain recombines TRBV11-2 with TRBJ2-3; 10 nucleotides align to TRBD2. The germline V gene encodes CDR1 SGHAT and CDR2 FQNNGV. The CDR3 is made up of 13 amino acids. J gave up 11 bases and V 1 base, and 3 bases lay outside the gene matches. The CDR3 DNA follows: TGTGCCAGCAGCTTAGCCTTAGCGGGAGGGCAGTATTTT. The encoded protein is CASSLALAGGQYF.

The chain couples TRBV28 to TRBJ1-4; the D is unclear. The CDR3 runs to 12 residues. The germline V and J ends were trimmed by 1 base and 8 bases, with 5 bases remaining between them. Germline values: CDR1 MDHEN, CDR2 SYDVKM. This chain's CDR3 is CASSLLREKLFF. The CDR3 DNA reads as TGTGCCAGCAGTTTATTGCGAGAAAAACTGTTTTTT.

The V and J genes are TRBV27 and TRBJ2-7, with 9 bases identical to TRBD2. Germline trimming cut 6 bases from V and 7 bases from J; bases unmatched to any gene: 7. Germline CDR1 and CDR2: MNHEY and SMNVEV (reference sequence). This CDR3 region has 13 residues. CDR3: CASRGTSLGEQYF. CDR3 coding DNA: TGTGCCAGCAGAGGGACTAGCTTAGGAGAGCAGTACTTC.

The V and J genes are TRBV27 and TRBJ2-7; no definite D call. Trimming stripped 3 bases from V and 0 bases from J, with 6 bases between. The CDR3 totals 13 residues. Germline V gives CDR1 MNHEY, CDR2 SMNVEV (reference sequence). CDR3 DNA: TGTGCCAGCAGTTTTCTATCCTCCTACGAGCAGTACTTC. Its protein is CASSFLSSYEQYF.

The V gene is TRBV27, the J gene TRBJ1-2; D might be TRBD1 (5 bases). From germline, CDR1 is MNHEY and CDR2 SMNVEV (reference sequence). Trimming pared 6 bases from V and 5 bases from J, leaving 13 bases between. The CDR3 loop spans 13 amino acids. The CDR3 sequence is CASSRWGLYGYTF. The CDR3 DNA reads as TGTGCCAGCAGCCGGTGGGGCCTTTATGGCTACACCTTC.

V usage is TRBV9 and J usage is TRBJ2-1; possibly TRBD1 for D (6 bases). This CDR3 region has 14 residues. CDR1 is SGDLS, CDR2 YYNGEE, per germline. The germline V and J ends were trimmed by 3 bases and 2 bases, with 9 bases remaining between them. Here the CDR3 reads CASSGRDTYNEQFF. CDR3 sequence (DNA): TGTGCCAGCAGCGGCCGGGACACCTACAATGAGCAGTTCTTC.

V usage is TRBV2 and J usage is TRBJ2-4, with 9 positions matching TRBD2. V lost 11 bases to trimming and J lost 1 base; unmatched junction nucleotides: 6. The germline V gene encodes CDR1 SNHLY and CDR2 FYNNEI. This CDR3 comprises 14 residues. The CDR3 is CAGRLADAKNIQYF. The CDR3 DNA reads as TGTGCCGGTCGACTAGCGGACGCCAAAAACATTCAGTACTTC.

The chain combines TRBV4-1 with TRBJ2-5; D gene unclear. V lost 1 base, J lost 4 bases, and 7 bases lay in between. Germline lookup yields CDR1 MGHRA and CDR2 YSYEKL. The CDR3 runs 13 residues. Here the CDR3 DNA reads TGCGCCAGCAGCCAAGGCGGTAGAGAGACCCAGTACTTC. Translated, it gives CASSQGGRETQYF.

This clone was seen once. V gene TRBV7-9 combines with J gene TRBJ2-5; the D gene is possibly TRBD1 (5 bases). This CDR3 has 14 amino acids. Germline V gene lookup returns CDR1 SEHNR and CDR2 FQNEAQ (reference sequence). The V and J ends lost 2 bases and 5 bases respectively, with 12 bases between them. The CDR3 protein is CASSLRQGDETQYF. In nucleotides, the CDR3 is TGTGCCAGCAGCTTACGCCAGGGCGATGAGACCCAGTACTTC. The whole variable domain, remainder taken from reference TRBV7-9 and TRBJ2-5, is DTGVSQNPRHKITKRGQNVTFRCDPISEHNRLYWYRQTLGQGPEFLTYFQNEAQLEKSRLLSDRFSAERPKGSFSTLEIQRTEQGDSAMYLCASSLRQGDETQYFGPGTRLLVL.

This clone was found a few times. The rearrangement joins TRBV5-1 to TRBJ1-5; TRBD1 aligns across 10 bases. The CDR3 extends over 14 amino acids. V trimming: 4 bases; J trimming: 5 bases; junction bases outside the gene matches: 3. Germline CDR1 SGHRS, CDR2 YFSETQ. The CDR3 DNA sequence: TGCGCCAGCAGCCCGGGGACAGGGGATCAGCCCCAGCATTTT. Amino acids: CASSPGTGDQPQHF.

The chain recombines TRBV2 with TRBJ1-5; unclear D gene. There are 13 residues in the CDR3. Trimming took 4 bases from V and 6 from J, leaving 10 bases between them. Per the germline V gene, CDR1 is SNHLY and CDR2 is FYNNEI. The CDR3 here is CASSAQVPQPQHF. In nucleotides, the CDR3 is TGTGCCAGCAGTGCTCAGGTACCTCAGCCCCAGCATTTT. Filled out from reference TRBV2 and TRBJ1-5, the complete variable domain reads EPEVTQTPSHQVTQMGQEVILRCVPISNHLYFYWYRQILGQKVEFLVSFYNNEISEKSEIFDDQFSVERPDGSNFTLKIRSTKLEDSAMYFCASSAQVPQPQHFGDGTRLSIL.

The CDR3 bases are TGTGCCAGCAGCCGACAAAGGCAGAACACTGAAGCTTTCTTT. Translating gives CASSRQRQNTEAFF. The rearrangement joins TRBV3-1 (or the pseudogene TRBV3-2) to TRBJ1-1; D not certain. In germline, CDR1 is LGHDT, CDR2 YNNKEL (reference sequence). Trimming pared 4 bases from V and 1 base from J, leaving 10 bases between. The CDR3 length is 14 residues.

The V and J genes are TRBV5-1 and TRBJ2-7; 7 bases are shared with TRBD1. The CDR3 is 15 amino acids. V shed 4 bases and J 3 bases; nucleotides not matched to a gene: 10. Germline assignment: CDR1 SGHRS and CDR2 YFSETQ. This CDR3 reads CASSRTGTAFYEQYF. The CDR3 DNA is TGCGCCAGCAGCCGGACCGGGACAGCGTTCTACGAGCAGTACTTC.

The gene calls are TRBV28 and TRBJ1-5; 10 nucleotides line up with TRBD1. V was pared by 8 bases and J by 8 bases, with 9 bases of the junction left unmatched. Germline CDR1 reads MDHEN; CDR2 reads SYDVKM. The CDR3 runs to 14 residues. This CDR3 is CASSGQGTHKPQHF. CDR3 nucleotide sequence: TGTGCCAGCTCGGGACAGGGGACCCATAAGCCCCAGCATTTT.

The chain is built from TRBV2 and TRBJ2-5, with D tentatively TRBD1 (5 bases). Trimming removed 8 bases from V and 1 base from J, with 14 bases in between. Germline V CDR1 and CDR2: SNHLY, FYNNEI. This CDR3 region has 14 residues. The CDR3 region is CASWTDSTQETQYF. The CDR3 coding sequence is TGTGCCAGCTGGACCGACAGCACCCAAGAGACCCAGTACTTC.

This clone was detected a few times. CDR3 in amino acids: CANWILRTYYNYGYTF. The CDR3 DNA follows: TGTGCCAATTGGATTCTGAGGACTTATTATAACTATGGCTACACCTTC. The V and J genes are TRBV15 and TRBJ1-2; D remains unclear. The V end lost 10 bases, the J end lost 1 base, and 22 bases lay between the germline ends. Germline V CDR1 and CDR2: LNHNV, YYDKDF (reference sequence). The CDR3 is 16 residues long.

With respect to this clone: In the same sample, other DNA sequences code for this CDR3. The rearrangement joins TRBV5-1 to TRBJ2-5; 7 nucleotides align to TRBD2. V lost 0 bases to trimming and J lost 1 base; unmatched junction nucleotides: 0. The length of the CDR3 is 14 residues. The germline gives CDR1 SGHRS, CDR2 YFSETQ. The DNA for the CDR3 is TGCGCCAGCAGCTTGGCGGGAGGCCAAGAGACCCAGTACTTC. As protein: CASSLAGGQETQYF. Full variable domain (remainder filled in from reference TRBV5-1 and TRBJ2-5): KAGVTQTPRYLIKTRGQQVTLSCSPISGHRSVSWYQQTPGQGLQFLFEYFSETQRNKGNFPGRFSGRQFSNSRSEMNVSTLELGDSALYLCASSLAGGQETQYFGPGTRLLVL.

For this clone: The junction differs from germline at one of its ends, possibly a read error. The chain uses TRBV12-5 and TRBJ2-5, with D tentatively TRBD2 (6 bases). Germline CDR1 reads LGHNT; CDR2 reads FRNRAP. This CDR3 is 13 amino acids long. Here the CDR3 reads CASGFSGEDTQYF. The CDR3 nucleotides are TGTGCTAGTGGTTTTTCGGGGGAAGACACCCAGTACTTC.

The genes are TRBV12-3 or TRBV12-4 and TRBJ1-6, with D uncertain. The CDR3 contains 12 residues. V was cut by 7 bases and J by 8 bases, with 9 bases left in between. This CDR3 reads CASTLQDSPLHF. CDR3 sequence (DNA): TGTGCCAGCACCCTCCAGGATTCACCCCTCCACTTT.

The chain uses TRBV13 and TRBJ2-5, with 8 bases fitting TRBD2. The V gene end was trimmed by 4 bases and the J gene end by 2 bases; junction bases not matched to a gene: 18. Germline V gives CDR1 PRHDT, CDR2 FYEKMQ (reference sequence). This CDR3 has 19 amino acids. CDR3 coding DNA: TGTGCCAGCAGCTCCCGGGAGGGGTTCGGGCGGGAGGCACAAGAGACCCAGTACTTC. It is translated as CASSSREGFGREAQETQYF. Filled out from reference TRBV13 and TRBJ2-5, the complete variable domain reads AAGVIQSPRHLIKEKRETATLKCYPIPRHDTVYWYQQGPGQDPQFLISFYEKMQSDKGSIPDRFSAQQFSDYHSELNMSSLELGDSALYFCASSSREGFGREAQETQYFGPGTRLLVL.

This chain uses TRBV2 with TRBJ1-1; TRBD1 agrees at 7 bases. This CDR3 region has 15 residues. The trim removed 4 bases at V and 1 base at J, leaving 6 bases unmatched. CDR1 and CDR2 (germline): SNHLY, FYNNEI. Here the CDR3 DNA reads TGTGCCAGCAGTGCCCAGGGGGGAAGGAACACTGAAGCTTTCTTT. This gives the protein CASSAQGGRNTEAFF.

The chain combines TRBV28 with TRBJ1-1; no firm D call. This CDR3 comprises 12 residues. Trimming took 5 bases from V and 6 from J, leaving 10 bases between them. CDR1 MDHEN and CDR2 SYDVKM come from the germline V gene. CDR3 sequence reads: CASSPNFPEAFF. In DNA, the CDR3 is TGTGCCAGCAGTCCCAACTTCCCTGAAGCTTTCTTT.

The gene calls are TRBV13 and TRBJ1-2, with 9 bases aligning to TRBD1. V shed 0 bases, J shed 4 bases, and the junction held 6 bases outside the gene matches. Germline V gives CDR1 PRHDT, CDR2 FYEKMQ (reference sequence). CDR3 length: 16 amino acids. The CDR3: CASSLGGQGSAYGYTF. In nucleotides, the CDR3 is TGTGCCAGCAGCTTAGGGGGACAGGGAAGTGCCTATGGCTACACCTTC.

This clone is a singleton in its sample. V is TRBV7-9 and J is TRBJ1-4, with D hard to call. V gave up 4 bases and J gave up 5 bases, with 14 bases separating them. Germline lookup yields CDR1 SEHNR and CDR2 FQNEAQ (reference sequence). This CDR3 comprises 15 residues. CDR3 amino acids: CASSSGGIKNEKLFF. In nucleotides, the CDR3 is TGTGCCAGCAGCTCGGGAGGGATTAAAAATGAAAAACTGTTTTTT.

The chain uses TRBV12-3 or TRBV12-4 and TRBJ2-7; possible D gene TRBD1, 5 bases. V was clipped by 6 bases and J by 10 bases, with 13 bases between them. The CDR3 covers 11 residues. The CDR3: CASSFQGPQYF. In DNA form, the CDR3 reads TGTGCCAGCAGCTTCCAGGGCCCCCAGTACTTC.

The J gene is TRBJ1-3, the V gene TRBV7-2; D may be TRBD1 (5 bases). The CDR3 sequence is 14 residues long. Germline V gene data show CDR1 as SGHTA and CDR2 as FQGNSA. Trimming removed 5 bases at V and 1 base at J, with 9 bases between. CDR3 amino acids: CASSRGGSGNTIYF. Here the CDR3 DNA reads TGTGCCAGCAGCCGGGGGGGGTCTGGAAACACCATATATTTT. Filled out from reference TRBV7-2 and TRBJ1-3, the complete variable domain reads GAGVSQSPSNKVTEKGKDVELRCDPISGHTALYWYRQSLGQGLEFLIYFQGNSAPDKSGLPSDRFSAERTGGSVSTLTIQRTQQEDSAVYLCASSRGGSGNTIYFGEGSWLTVV.

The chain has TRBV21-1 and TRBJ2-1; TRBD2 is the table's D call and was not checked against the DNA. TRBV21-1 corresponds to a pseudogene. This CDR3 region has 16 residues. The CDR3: CASTGTPIRPYNEQFF. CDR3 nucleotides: TGTGCCAGCACCGGGACTCCCATCAGGCCCTACAATGAGCAGTTCTTC.

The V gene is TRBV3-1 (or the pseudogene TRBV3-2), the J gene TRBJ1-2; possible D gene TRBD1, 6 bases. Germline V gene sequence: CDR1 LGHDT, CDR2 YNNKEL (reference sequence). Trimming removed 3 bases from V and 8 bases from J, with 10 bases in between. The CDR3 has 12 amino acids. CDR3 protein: CASSQRGNGYTF. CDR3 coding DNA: TGTGCCAGCAGCCAGAGGGGGAACGGCTACACCTTC.

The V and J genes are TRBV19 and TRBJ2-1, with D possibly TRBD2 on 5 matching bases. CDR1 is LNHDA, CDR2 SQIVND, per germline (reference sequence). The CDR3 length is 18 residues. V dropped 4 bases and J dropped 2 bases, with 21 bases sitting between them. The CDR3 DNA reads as TGTGCCAGTAGTAGGGGTTTTTTCGAGCGGATGACCTACAATGAGCAGTTCTTC. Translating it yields CASSRGFFERMTYNEQFF.

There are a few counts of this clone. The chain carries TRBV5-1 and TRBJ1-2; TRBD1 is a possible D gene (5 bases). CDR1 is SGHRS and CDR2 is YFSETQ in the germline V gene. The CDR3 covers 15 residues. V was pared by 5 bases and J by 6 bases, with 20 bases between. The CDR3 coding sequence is TGCGCCAGCAGACCTGAGACAGCAAACATTAATGGCTACACCTTC. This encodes CASRPETANINGYTF.

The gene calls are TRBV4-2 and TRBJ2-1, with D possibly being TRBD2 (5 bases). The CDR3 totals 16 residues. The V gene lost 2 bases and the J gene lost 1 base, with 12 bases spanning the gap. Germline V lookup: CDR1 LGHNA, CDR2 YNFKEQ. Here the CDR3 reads CASSQPLRESYNEQFF. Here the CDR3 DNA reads TGTGCCAGCAGCCAACCTTTGAGGGAATCCTACAATGAGCAGTTCTTC.